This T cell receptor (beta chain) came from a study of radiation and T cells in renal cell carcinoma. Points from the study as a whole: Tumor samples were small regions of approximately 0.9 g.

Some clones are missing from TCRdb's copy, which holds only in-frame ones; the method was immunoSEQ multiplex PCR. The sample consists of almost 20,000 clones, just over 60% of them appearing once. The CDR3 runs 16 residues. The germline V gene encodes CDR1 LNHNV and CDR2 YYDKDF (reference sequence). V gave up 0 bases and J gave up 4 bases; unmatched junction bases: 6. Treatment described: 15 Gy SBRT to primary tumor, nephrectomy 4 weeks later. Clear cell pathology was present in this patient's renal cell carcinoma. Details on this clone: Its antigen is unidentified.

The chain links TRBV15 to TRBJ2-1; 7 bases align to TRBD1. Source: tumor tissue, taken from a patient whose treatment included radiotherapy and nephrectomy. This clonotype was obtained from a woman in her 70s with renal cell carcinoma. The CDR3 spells CATSRDQGVKYNEQFF. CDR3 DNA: TGTGCCACCAGCAGAGATCAGGGGGTAAAGTACAATGAGCAGTTCTTC.